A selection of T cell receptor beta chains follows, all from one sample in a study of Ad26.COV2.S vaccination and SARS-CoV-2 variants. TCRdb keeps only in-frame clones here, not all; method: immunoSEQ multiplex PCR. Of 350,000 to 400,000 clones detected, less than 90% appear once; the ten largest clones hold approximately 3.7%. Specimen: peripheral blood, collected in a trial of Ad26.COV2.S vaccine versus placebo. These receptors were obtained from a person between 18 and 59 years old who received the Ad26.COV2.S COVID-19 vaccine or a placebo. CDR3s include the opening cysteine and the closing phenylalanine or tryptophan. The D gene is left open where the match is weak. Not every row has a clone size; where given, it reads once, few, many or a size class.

cdr3_aa: CASSDRPSSYEQYF
cdr3_nt: TGTGCCAGCAGCGACCGTCCAAGCTCCTACGAGCAGTACTTC
d_call: .
v_call: TRBV5-6
clone_size: .
j_call: TRBJ2-7

cdr3_aa: CASSVGVTEAFF
cdr3_nt: TGTGCCAGCAGTGTAGGGGTTACTGAAGCTTTCTTT
d_call: .
v_call: TRBV2
clone_size: .
j_call: TRBJ1-1

cdr3_aa: CASSLEANTDTQYF
cdr3_nt: TGTGCCAGCAGCTTGGAGGCAAACACAGATACGCAGTATTTT
d_call: .
v_call: TRBV5-4
clone_size: .
j_call: TRBJ2-3

cdr3_aa: CASSKEVVGLYEQFF
cdr3_nt: TGTGCCAGCAGTAAGGAGGTAGTGGGGTTGTATGAGCAGTTCTTC
d_call: .
v_call: TRBV2
clone_size: .
j_call: TRBJ2-1

cdr3_aa: CASSEGQGNSPLHF
cdr3_nt: TGTGCCAGCAGTGAAGGGCAGGGAAATTCACCCCTCCACTTT
d_call: .
v_call: TRBV2
clone_size: .
j_call: TRBJ1-6

cdr3_aa: CASSFPGQGASGYTF
cdr3_nt: TGTGCCAGCAGCTTTCCGGGACAGGGGGCTTCTGGCTACACCTTC
d_call: TRBD1
v_call: TRBV5-4
clone_size: .
j_call: TRBJ1-2

cdr3_aa: CATSEDRGWTEAFF
cdr3_nt: TGTGCCACCAGCGAAGACAGGGGGTGGACTGAAGCTTTCTTT
d_call: TRBD1
v_call: TRBV15
clone_size: .
j_call: TRBJ1-1

cdr3_aa: CASSSQGRPSYNSPLHF
cdr3_nt: TGTGCCAGCAGCTCGCAAGGGCGCCCTTCCTATAATTCACCCCTCCACTTT
d_call: .
v_call: TRBV7-2
clone_size: .
j_call: TRBJ1-6

cdr3_aa: CASSLLLGGEWANTGELFF
cdr3_nt: TGTGCCAGCAGCTTACTCCTCGGGGGGGAATGGGCGAACACCGGGGAGCTGTTTTTT
d_call: TRBD2
v_call: TRBV11-2
clone_size: .
j_call: TRBJ2-2

cdr3_aa: CASRAKGLRDNSPLHF
cdr3_nt: TGTGCCAGCAGGGCCAAAGGACTGCGTGATAATTCACCCCTCCACTTT
d_call: .
v_call: TRBV2
clone_size: few
j_call: TRBJ1-6

cdr3_aa: CASSLVFLGGRGYTF
cdr3_nt: TGCGCCAGCAGCTTGGTATTTTTGGGGGGACGAGGCTACACCTTC
d_call: .
v_call: TRBV5-1
clone_size: .
j_call: TRBJ1-2

cdr3_aa: CASSRNAGELTYNEQFF
cdr3_nt: TGTGCCAGCAGCCGTAATGCGGGGGAACTTACTTACAATGAGCAGTTCTTC
d_call: TRBD2
v_call: TRBV5-6
clone_size: .
j_call: TRBJ2-1

cdr3_aa: CASSSISGGRGETQYF
cdr3_nt: TGTGCCAGCAGCTCCATAAGCGGGGGCCGCGGGGAGACCCAGTACTTC
d_call: TRBD2
v_call: TRBV11-2
clone_size: .
j_call: TRBJ2-5

cdr3_aa: CASSSYQETQYF
cdr3_nt: TGTGCCAGCAGCTCGTACCAAGAGACCCAGTACTTC
d_call: .
v_call: TRBV5-4
clone_size: .
j_call: TRBJ2-5

cdr3_aa: CASRKGVSLETQYF
cdr3_nt: TGTGCCAGCAGGAAGGGGGTGAGTCTGGAGACCCAGTACTTC
d_call: .
v_call: TRBV27
clone_size: .
j_call: TRBJ2-5

cdr3_aa: CAISESGAPNYGYTF
cdr3_nt: TGTGCCATCAGTGAGTCTGGGGCCCCTAACTATGGCTACACCTTC
d_call: .
v_call: TRBV10-3
clone_size: .
j_call: TRBJ1-2

cdr3_aa: CASSLGQDGRTAFF
cdr3_nt: TGTGCCAGCAGCTTGGGCCAGGACGGCAGGACAGCTTTCTTT
d_call: .
v_call: TRBV5-5
clone_size: .
j_call: TRBJ1-1

cdr3_aa: CASSPITQTGRYSPLHF
cdr3_nt: TGTGCCAGCAGCCCCATAACCCAGACAGGAAGGTACTCACCCCTCCACTTT
d_call: .
v_call: TRBV7-2
clone_size: .
j_call: TRBJ1-6

cdr3_aa: CASRSTRQVEPYYGYTF
cdr3_nt: TGTGCCAGCAGAAGTACCCGACAGGTAGAGCCATACTATGGCTACACCTTC
d_call: .
v_call: TRBV5-5
clone_size: .
j_call: TRBJ1-2

cdr3_aa: CASSQIGVLGAFF
cdr3_nt: TGTGCCAGCAGCCAGATAGGGGTTTTGGGTGCTTTCTTT
d_call: .
v_call: TRBV14
clone_size: .
j_call: TRBJ1-1

cdr3_aa: CAIKTATDTQYF
cdr3_nt: TGTGCCATCAAGACGGCCACAGATACGCAGTATTTT
d_call: .
v_call: TRBV10-3
clone_size: .
j_call: TRBJ2-3